These T cell receptor beta chains were read from a single sample in a study of CD8+CD57+ T cells in acquired aplastic anemia. TCRdb re-analysed the reads in MiXCR, keeping a single row per CDR3 protein. Of about 180,000 distinct CDR3 sequences in the sample, 48% were seen once. The material sequenced was sorted CD4+, CD8+, or CD8+CD57+ T cells (not recorded which) from PBMCs. These receptors were taken from a human donor with aplastic anemia. Each CDR3 is given with its conserved first and last residue.

cdr3_aa	v_call	j_call
CASSLVGVSGNTIYF	TRBV7-8	TRBJ1-3
CASSPWTGGEVYEQYF	TRBV7-6	TRBJ2-7
CASSQDLRTGFHNEQFF	TRBV3-1	TRBJ2-1
CASSRNSYNEQFF	TRBV11-3	TRBJ2-1
CASRDRENQPQHF	TRBV9	TRBJ1-5
CSARGLADTQYF	TRBV20-1	TRBJ2-3
CASTATGDEAFF	TRBV19	TRBJ1-1
CASSRIGTESRPQHF	TRBV4-1	TRBJ1-5
CASSLVGKAFF	TRBV5-6	TRBJ1-1
CASTPPSQYEQYF	TRBV7-9	TRBJ2-7
CSASYRGETEAFF	TRBV20-1	TRBJ1-1